The T cell receptor (beta chain) described here comes from a study of TIL therapy for anti-PD-1-resistant metastatic lung cancer. Study-wide background: Patients then received nivolumab; progressors got lymphodepletion, TIL and IL-2.

This clone occurred a few times. The antigen is unknown. The libraries were made with immunoSEQ v3. The data were produced by immunoSEQ multiplex PCR, yet TCRdb's version contains in-frame clones alone and is incomplete. The sample has some 52,000 clones; less than 80% are singletons. This CDR3 region has 13 residues. CDR1 SGHNT and CDR2 YENEEA come from the germline V gene. V shed 5 bases and J 7 bases; nucleotides not matched to a gene: 7. Time point meaning: pre-treatment sample, taken before nivolumab and TIL therapy. Study-level results: Treatment-naive, never-smoker and oncogene-addicted patients were overrepresented in this highly selected cohort.

The material sequenced was blood, taken at baseline. This receptor was identified in a woman between 30 and 80 years old with non-small cell lung cancer. This sequence joins TRBV11-3 and TRBJ1-1; 7 nucleotides line up with TRBD1. CDR3 residues: CASSQSGTDEAFF. The CDR3 DNA sequence: TGTGCCAGCAGCCAATCCGGGACAGATGAAGCTTTCTTT.